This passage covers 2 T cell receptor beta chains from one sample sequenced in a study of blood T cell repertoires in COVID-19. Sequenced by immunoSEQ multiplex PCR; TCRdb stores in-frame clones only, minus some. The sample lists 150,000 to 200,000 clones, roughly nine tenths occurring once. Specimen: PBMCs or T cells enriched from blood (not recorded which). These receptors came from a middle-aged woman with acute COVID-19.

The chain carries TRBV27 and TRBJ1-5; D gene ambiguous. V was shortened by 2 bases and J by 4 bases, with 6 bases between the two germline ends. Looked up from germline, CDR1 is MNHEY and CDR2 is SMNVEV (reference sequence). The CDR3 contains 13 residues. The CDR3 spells CASSLRGNQPQHF. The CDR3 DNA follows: TGTGCCAGCAGTTTAAGAGGGAATCAGCCCCAGCATTTT.

The CDR3 sequence: CSASDHPGTGDDNEQFF. As DNA, the CDR3 is TGCAGTGCTAGTGATCACCCCGGGACAGGGGACGACAATGAGCAGTTCTTC. The J gene is TRBJ2-1, the V gene TRBV20-1; 10 positions agree with TRBD1. The CDR3 sequence is 17 residues long. Germline lookup yields CDR1 DFQATT and CDR2 SNEGSKA (reference sequence). The V and J ends lost 3 bases and 5 bases, in that order; junction bases with no gene match: 13.